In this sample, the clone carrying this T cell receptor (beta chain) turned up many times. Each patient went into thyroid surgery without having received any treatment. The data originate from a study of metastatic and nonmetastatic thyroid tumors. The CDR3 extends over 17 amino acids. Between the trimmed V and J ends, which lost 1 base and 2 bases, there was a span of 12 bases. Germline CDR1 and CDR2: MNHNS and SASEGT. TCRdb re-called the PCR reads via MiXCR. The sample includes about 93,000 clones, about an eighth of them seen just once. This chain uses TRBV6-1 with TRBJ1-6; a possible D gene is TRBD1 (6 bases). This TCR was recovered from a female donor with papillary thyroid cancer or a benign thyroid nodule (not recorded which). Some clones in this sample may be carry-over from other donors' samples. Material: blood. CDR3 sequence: CASSEEGGVTYNSPLHF. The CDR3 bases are TGTGCCAGCAGTGAAGAGGGGGGTGTGACCTATAATTCACCCCTCCACTTT.